These 17 T cell receptor beta chains came from one sample sequenced in a study of T cell changes during pregnancy in multiple sclerosis. This table comes from immunoSEQ multiplex PCR, and its TCRdb copy is limited to in-frame clones, with some not included. In the table there are 95,000 to 150,000 clones, about 94% of which are singletons. The sequences come from peripheral blood, collected before pregnancy. Source of these receptors: a female donor with multiple sclerosis, enrolled in a pregnancy study.

V is TRBV10-2 and J is TRBJ2-3, with D possibly TRBD2 on 5 matching bases. CDR1 WSHSY and CDR2 SAAADI come from the germline V gene. V dropped 10 bases and J dropped 7 bases, with 18 bases sitting between them. The CDR3 sequence is 13 residues long. The DNA for the CDR3 is TGCGCCACCGGTGACTTAACTAGATATACGCAGTATTTT. This sequence encodes CATGDLTRYTQYF.

The V gene is TRBV6-5, the J gene TRBJ2-5, with D uncertain. The CDR3 runs 14 residues. The V and J ends lost 6 bases and 4 bases respectively, with 15 bases between them. CDR1 MNHEY and CDR2 SVGAGI come from the germline V gene. CDR3 sequence reads: CASRVSLAVETQYF. DNA of the CDR3: TGTGCCAGCAGGGTTTCCCTGGCGGTAGAGACCCAGTACTTC.

This clone was observed once. The chain is built from TRBV18 and TRBJ2-6; D is possibly TRBD1 (6 bases). Germline lookup yields CDR1 KGHSH and CDR2 LQKENI. Trimming left V 1 base short and J 0 bases short, with 13 bases between. This CDR3 is built from 18 residues. CDR3: CASSPRLTGLSGANVLTF. The CDR3 bases are TGTGCCAGCTCACCACGGCTAACAGGGCTCTCTGGGGCCAACGTCCTGACTTTC. Full variable domain (remainder filled in from reference TRBV18 and TRBJ2-6): NAGVMQNPRHLVRRRGQEARLRCSPMKGHSHVYWYRQLPEEGLKFMVYLQKENIIDESGMPKERFSAEFPKEGPSILRIQQVVRGDSAAYFCASSPRLTGLSGANVLTFGAGSRLTVL.

V is TRBV5-1 and J is TRBJ2-6; 7 bases agree with TRBD1. The ends lost 6 bases at V and 2 bases at J; junction bases unmatched: 2. CDR3 length: 14 amino acids. The germline CDR1 and CDR2 sequences are SGHRS and YFSETQ. The CDR3 nucleotides are TGCGCCAGCAAAGGGGGCGCTGGGGCCAACGTCCTGACTTTC. This sequence encodes CASKGGAGANVLTF.

The J gene is TRBJ1-2, the V gene TRBV5-5; 9 bases agree with TRBD1. Germline V gene lookup returns CDR1 SGHKS and CDR2 YYEKEE (reference sequence). The J segment lost 8 bases and the V segment lost 4 bases, leaving 9 bases of the junction unmatched. The CDR3 extends over 14 amino acids. CDR3 DNA sequence: TGTGCCAGCAGCGACTCCGGGACAGGGTTGGGCTACACCTTC. Its protein is CASSDSGTGLGYTF. Together with reference TRBV5-5 and TRBJ1-2, the CDR3 gives the full variable domain: DAGVTQSPTHLIKTRGQQVTLRCSPISGHKSVSWYQQVLGQGPQFIFQYYEKEERGRGNFPDRFSARQFPNYSSELNVNALLLGDSALYLCASSDSGTGLGYTFGSGTRLTVV.

The chain has TRBV6-5 and TRBJ2-2, with TRBD1 identical over 7 bases. CDR1 and CDR2 (germline): MNHEY, SVGAGI. Losses at the gene ends were 8 bases for V and 5 bases for J; bases not matched to a gene: 5. The CDR3 spans 13 residues. As DNA, the CDR3 is TGTGCCAGCGCAAGGGGGCGGACCGGGGAGCTGTTTTTT. Its protein product is CASARGRTGELFF.

V and J are TRBV19 and TRBJ2-5, with a weak D call TRBD1 (5 bases). The germline gives CDR1 LNHDA, CDR2 SQIVND (reference sequence). The CDR3 is made up of 18 amino acids. Trimming removed 1 base at V and 1 base at J, with 19 bases between. In DNA form, the CDR3 reads TGTGCCAGTAGTATAGTGGGCTTGACAGTCAATTCCCAAGAGACCCAGTACTTC. Protein sequence: CASSIVGLTVNSQETQYF.

The chain is built from TRBV4-2 and TRBJ2-3, with TRBD2 identical over 8 bases. The germline V gene has CDR1 LGHNA and CDR2 YNFKEQ. J was trimmed by 2 bases and V by 0 bases; bases with no gene match: 7. This CDR3 contains 17 residues. CDR3 in amino acids: CASSQEGLAGNTDTQYF. Here the CDR3 DNA reads TGTGCCAGCAGCCAAGAAGGCCTAGCGGGCAACACAGATACGCAGTATTTT.

The J gene is TRBJ1-1, the V gene TRBV7-9; possible D gene TRBD1, 6 bases. V lost 7 bases and J 0 bases, leaving 15 bases between the germline ends. This CDR3 is 15 amino acids long. CDR1 and CDR2 from the germline V gene are SEHNR and FQNEAQ (reference sequence). The CDR3 bases are TGTGCCAGCACCAAGGCGAGGGGGATGAACACTGAAGCTTTCTTT. The encoded protein is CASTKARGMNTEAFF.

This rearrangement joins TRBV6-5 to TRBJ2-2; TRBD1 matches 8 bases. The CDR3 is made up of 15 amino acids. V shed 7 bases, J shed 0 bases, and the junction held 4 bases outside the gene matches. The germline V gene encodes CDR1 MNHEY and CDR2 SVGAGI. CDR3 DNA: TGTGCCAGCACCCACAGGGGGTCGAACACCGGGGAGCTGTTTTTT. This encodes CASTHRGSNTGELFF.

DNA for the CDR3: TGTGCCAGCAGTTTCCGGACAGGGGACTCCAATCAGCCCCAGCATTTT. Encoded protein: CASSFRTGDSNQPQHF. The chain joins TRBV6-5 to TRBJ1-5, with 9 bases that match TRBD1. This CDR3 comprises 16 residues. The junction had 7 bases not matched to a gene; V was cut back by 4 bases and J by 3 bases. Germline values: CDR1 MNHEY, CDR2 SVGAGI.

The chain uses TRBV4-1 and TRBJ2-1; 12 bases line up with TRBD2. CDR3 size: 16 residues. Germline-derived CDR1 and CDR2 are MGHRA and YSYEKL. Trimming cost V 3 bases and J 4 bases; bases outside gene matches: 4. CDR3 in DNA: TGCGCCAGCAGCCATAGGACTAGCGGGAATTACAATGAGCAGTTCTTC. Amino acids: CASSHRTSGNYNEQFF.

This clone was counted once. This rearrangement joins TRBV6-1 to TRBJ2-3; D is unresolved. In germline, CDR1 is MNHNS, CDR2 SASEGT. The ends were cut back, 3 bases at V and 0 bases at J, with 13 bases in the middle. CDR3 length equals 16 residues. The CDR3 region has the DNA TGTGCCAGCAGTGACCAACTTCTTTCAAGCACAGATACGCAGTATTTT. Translation gives CASSDQLLSSTDTQYF.

The chain joins TRBV9 to TRBJ2-7; D gene unclear. CDR1 and CDR2 from the germline V gene are SGDLS and YYNGEE. Between the trimmed V and J ends, which lost 2 bases and 1 base, there was a span of 13 bases. This CDR3 spans 15 amino acids. CDR3: CASSVGFGRSYEQYF. DNA for the CDR3: TGTGCCAGCAGCGTCGGATTCGGCAGGTCCTACGAGCAGTACTTC.

This chain uses TRBV6-1 with TRBJ2-3; 9 bases map to TRBD1. Germline values: CDR1 MNHNS, CDR2 SASEGT. The J segment lost 5 bases and the V segment lost 5 bases, leaving 5 bases of the junction unmatched. This CDR3 contains 14 residues. The chain's CDR3 is CASSHRGREDTQYF. DNA of the CDR3: TGTGCCAGCAGTCACAGGGGGCGGGAAGATACGCAGTATTTT.

With regard to this clone: An end of the junction differs from the germline gene, which may be a read error. J is TRBJ2-2 and V is TRBV10-3, with TRBD1 matching over 9 bases. In germline, CDR1 is ENHRY, CDR2 SYGVKD. This CDR3 comprises 15 residues. In DNA form, the CDR3 reads TGTACCATCAGTGAAACAGGGGGCTTCTCCGGGGAGCTGTTTTTT. This sequence encodes CTISETGGFSGELFF.

The gene calls are TRBV5-4 and TRBJ2-7, with 8 positions matching TRBD2. V lost 4 bases and J lost 5; bases outside the gene matches: 11. The length of the CDR3 is 15 residues. Germline V gene sequence: CDR1 SGHNT, CDR2 YYREEE (reference sequence). CDR3 sequence reads: CASSPGGGGLDEQYF. The CDR3, as DNA: TGTGCCAGCAGCCCCGGGGGGGGCGGTCTAGACGAGCAGTACTTC.